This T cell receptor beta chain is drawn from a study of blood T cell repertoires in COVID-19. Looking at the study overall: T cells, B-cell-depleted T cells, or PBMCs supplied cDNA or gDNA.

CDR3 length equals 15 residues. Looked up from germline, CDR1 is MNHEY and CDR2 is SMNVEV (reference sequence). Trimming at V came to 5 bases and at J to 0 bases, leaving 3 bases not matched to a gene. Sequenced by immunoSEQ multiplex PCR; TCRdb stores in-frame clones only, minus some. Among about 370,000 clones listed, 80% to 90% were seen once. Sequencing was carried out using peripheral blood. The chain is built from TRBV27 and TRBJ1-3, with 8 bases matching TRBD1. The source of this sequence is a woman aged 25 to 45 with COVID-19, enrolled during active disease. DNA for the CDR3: TGTGCCAGCAGTCCAGGGGGCCGCTCTGGAAACACCATATATTTT. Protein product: CASSPGGRSGNTIYF.